This T cell receptor (beta chain) is drawn from a study of shared clonotypes between healthy human individuals. Deep-level running was used for the assay. Each cell subset's genomic DNA was divided evenly among several immunoSEQ plates. Using immunoSEQ multiplex PCR, the repertoire was profiled, and TCRdb retains in-frame clones only, with some absent. The sample contains 2 million or so clones, 90% to 95% of which appear only once. The split of CD4+ cells yielded CD45RA+ naive and CD45RA-negative memory subsets. The V end lost 0 bases, the J end lost 4 bases, and 9 bases lay between the germline ends. The CDR3 runs to 14 residues. Germline lookup yields CDR1 MDHEN and CDR2 SYDVKM.

The chain recombines TRBV28 with TRBJ1-2; D unresolved. What was sequenced was naive CD4+ T cells sorted from blood. As to subset: CD45RA+ positively selected. This TCR derives from a man younger than 35 in good health. The CDR3 nucleotides are TGTGCCAGCAGTTTATGGGGAGGTCCCTATGGCTACACCTTC. It yields the protein CASSLWGGPYGYTF.